This paragraph covers one TCR beta chain sequence. Germline V lookup: CDR1 ENHRY, CDR2 SYGVKD. The J segment lost 7 bases and the V segment lost 4 bases, leaving 17 bases of the junction unmatched. The CDR3 has 18 residues. These data come from a study of OX40 agonist ivuxolimab in advanced cancers. The assay was immunoSEQ multiplex PCR, and TCRdb's table has in-frame clones only and misses some. Counted here are over 80,000 clones, roughly 86% occurring once; the ten biggest clones make up roughly 4.5%. The source is an adult with an advanced solid tumor such as melanoma, head and neck, liver or kidney cancer. This chain joins TRBV10-3 and TRBJ2-1, with 9 positions matching TRBD2. Sequencing used CD4+ or CD8+ T cells sorted from blood, obtained in a trial of the OX40 agonist ivuxolimab. The CDR3 region has the DNA TGTGCCATCAGTGGGGGGGCTAGCGGGGCATATTCGGGGAATGAGCAGTTCTTC. Translation gives CAISGGASGAYSGNEQFF.